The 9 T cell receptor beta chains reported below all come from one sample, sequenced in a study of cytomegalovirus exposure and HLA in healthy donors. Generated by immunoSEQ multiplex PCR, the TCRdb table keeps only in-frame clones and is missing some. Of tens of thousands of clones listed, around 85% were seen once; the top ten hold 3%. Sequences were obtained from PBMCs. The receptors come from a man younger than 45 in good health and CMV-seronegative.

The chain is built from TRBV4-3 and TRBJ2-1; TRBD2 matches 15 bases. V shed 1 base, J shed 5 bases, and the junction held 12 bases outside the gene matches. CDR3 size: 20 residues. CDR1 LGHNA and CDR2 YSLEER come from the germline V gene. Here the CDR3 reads CASSQAQLGLAGGEDNEQFF. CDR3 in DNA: TGCGCCAGCAGCCAAGCTCAATTGGGACTAGCGGGAGGTGAAGACAATGAGCAGTTCTTC.

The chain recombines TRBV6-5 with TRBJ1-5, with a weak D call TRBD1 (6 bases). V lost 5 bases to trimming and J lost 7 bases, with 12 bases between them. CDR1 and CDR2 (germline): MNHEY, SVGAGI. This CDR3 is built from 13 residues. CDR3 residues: CASSTNREQPQHF. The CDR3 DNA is TGTGCCAGCAGTACGAACAGGGAGCAGCCCCAGCATTTT.

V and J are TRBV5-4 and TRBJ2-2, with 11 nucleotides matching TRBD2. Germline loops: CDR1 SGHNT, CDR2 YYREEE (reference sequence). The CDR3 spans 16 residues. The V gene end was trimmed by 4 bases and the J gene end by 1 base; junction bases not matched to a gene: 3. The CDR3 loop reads CASSLGLAVNTGELFF. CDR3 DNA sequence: TGTGCCAGCAGCCTGGGACTAGCGGTGAACACCGGGGAGCTGTTTTTT.

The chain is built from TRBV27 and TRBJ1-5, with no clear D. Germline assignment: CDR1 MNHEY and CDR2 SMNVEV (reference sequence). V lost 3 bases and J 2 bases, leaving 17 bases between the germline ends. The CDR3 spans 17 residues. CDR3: CASSLGRRVSGNQPQHF. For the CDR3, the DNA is TGTGCCAGCAGTTTGGGTCGTCGGGTGTCCGGCAATCAGCCCCAGCATTTT.

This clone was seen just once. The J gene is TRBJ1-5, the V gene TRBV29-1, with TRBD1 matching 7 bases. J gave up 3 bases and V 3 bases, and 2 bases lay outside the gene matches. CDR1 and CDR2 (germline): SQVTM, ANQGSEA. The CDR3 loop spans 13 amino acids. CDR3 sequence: CSVDRGDNQPQHF. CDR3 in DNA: TGCAGCGTTGACAGGGGGGACAATCAGCCCCAGCATTTT.

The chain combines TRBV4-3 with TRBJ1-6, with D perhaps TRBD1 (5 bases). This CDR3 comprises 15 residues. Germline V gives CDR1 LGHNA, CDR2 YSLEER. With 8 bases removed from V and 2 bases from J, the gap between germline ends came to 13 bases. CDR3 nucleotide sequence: TGCGCCAGCCGCCCTACGGACACCTATAATTCACCCCTCCACTTT. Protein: CASRPTDTYNSPLHF.

The CDR3 sequence is CASSHDRGSYTF. DNA of the CDR3: TGTGCCAGCAGCCATGACAGGGGCAGCTACACCTTC. This chain uses TRBV9 with TRBJ1-2, with 8 bases aligning to TRBD1. Unmatched junction bases numbered 5, after V lost 4 bases and J lost 9 bases. The germline CDR1 and CDR2 sequences are SGDLS and YYNGEE. CDR3 length: 12 residues. Using reference TRBV9 and TRBJ1-2 for the parts outside the CDR3, the full variable domain is DSGVTQTPKHLITATGQRVTLRCSPRSGDLSVYWYQQSLDQGLQFLIQYYNGEERAKGNILERFSAQQFPDLHSELNLSSLELGDSALYFCASSHDRGSYTFGSGTRLTVV.

This CDR3 is CASRPSGGPGELFF. The CDR3 region has the DNA TGCGCCAGCAGGCCTAGCGGGGGCCCCGGGGAGCTGTTTTTT. This rearrangement joins TRBV5-1 to TRBJ2-2, with 10 bases aligning to TRBD2. The CDR3 contains 14 residues. Germline V gene sequence: CDR1 SGHRS, CDR2 YFSETQ. Trimming at V came to 5 bases and at J to 6 bases, leaving 4 bases not matched to a gene. Filled out from reference TRBV5-1 and TRBJ2-2, the complete variable domain reads KAGVTQTPRYLIKTRGQQVTLSCSPISGHRSVSWYQQTPGQGLQFLFEYFSETQRNKGNFPGRFSGRQFSNSRSEMNVSTLELGDSALYLCASRPSGGPGELFFGEGSRLTVL.

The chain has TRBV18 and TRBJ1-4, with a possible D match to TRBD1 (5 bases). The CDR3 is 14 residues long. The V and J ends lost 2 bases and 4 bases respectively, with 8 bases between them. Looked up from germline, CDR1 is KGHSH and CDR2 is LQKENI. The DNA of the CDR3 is TGTGCCAGCTCACCAGGCAGGGATAATGAAAAACTGTTTTTT. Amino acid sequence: CASSPGRDNEKLFF.